The entry below gives a single T cell receptor (beta chain) sequence along with its context. Other DNA sequences within the sample encode an identical CDR3. The CDR3 is 15 residues long. V lost 7 bases to trimming and J lost 0 bases; unmatched junction nucleotides: 6. Germline CDR1 and CDR2: MRHNA and SNTAGT. These data originate in a study of cytomegalovirus exposure and HLA in healthy donors. Primers for the PCR totalled 60 Vbeta and 13 Jbeta. Generated by immunoSEQ multiplex PCR, the TCRdb table keeps only in-frame clones and is missing some. The data show roughly 200,000 clones, with around 80% seen just once and roughly 3.6% held by the top ten.

The sample was PBMCs. The origin of this receptor is a woman aged 55-69 years in good health and CMV-seropositive. V gene TRBV6-4 combines with J gene TRBJ2-7; the match to TRBD2 covers 10 bases. CDR3 in amino acids: CASTGGLARSYEQYF. In DNA, the CDR3 is TGTGCCAGCACCGGGGGACTAGCGCGCTCCTACGAGCAGTACTTC.